These 17 T cell receptor beta chains share one sample of origin, sequenced in a study of resident and recirculating memory T cells in vitiligo. This table comes from immunoSEQ multiplex PCR, and its TCRdb copy is limited to in-frame clones, with some not included. The table lists 40,000 to 50,000 clones, about nine tenths of them singletons. The sequenced sample was blood. The source is a male donor with vitiligo.

The chain combines TRBV7-2 with TRBJ2-5; a weak D match, TRBD2 (8 bases). CDR3 size: 15 residues. Germline CDR1 SGHTA, CDR2 FQGNSA. V was shortened by 4 bases and J by 9 bases, with 21 bases between the two germline ends. The DNA of the CDR3 is TGTGCCAGCAGCTCCCCGGGGGGGCCAACAGGGGCCCAGTACTTC. Protein sequence: CASSSPGGPTGAQYF.

The gene calls are TRBV29-1 and TRBJ2-5; tentatively, D is TRBD2 (6 bases). Germline V CDR1 and CDR2: SQVTM, ANQGSEA. The CDR3 has 12 residues. The V gene lost 4 bases and the J gene lost 2 bases, with 8 bases spanning the gap. In DNA form, the CDR3 reads TGCAGCGTTGGGGGACTGCAAGAGACCCAGTACTTC. This codes for CSVGGLQETQYF.

The chain couples TRBV7-2 to TRBJ2-5; perhaps TRBD2 as D (6 bases). The germline CDR1 and CDR2 sequences are SGHTA and FQGNSA. V dropped 5 bases and J dropped 4 bases, with 14 bases sitting between them. CDR3 length: 14 residues. This chain's CDR3 is CASSHRDWVETQYF. The CDR3, as DNA: TGTGCCAGCAGCCACCGGGACTGGGTAGAGACCCAGTACTTC.

This chain connects TRBV5-6 to TRBJ2-1; 7 bases match TRBD1. Germline V gene data show CDR1 as SGHDT and CDR2 as YYEEEE. Trimming removed 1 base from V and 4 bases from J; junction bases left unmatched: 8. The length of the CDR3 is 16 residues. In nucleotides, the CDR3 is TGTGCCAGCAGCTTGTACGGGACAGACCTGTACAATGAGCAGTTCTTC. Protein: CASSLYGTDLYNEQFF.

The chain combines TRBV9 with TRBJ1-1; D ambiguous. The germline V gene encodes CDR1 SGDLS and CDR2 YYNGEE. The CDR3 spans 15 residues. With 2 bases removed from V and 4 bases from J, the gap between germline ends came to 15 bases. In DNA form, the CDR3 reads TGTGCCAGCAGCGTCTTAAGCAACCAGGTCACTGAAGCTTTCTTT. Translated: CASSVLSNQVTEAFF.

The chain joins TRBV6-5 to TRBJ2-5; 8 positions agree with TRBD2. The germline V gene encodes CDR1 MNHEY and CDR2 SVGAGI. CDR3 size: 13 residues. Losses at the gene ends were 6 bases for V and 6 bases for J; bases not matched to a gene: 6. The CDR3 coding sequence is TGTGCCAGCAGCCCGGGACTAGTGAAGACCCAGTACTTC. It is translated as CASSPGLVKTQYF.

The rearrangement links TRBV5-1 to TRBJ2-2, with D maybe TRBD2 (5 bases). This CDR3 contains 16 residues. With 0 bases removed from V and 4 bases from J, the gap between germline ends came to 13 bases. Germline CDR1 SGHRS, CDR2 YFSETQ. CDR3 sequence (DNA): TGCGCCAGCAGCTTGGAAGCAGGCCGGGGCACCGGGGAGCTGTTTTTT. Translated: CASSLEAGRGTGELFF.

V gene TRBV9 combines with J gene TRBJ1-3; a weak D match, TRBD1 (5 bases). CDR3 size: 13 residues. Germline CDR1 is SGDLS and CDR2 is YYNGEE. Trimming removed 4 bases at V and 10 bases at J, with 15 bases between. The CDR3 DNA sequence: TGTGCCAGCAGCCCCTCGGCCCCAGGGACCATATATTTT. Encoded protein: CASSPSAPGTIYF.

V gene TRBV5-1 combines with J gene TRBJ2-2, with D maybe TRBD1 (6 bases). V was cut by 5 bases and J by 4 bases, with 15 bases left in between. CDR3 length: 15 amino acids. Germline V lookup: CDR1 SGHRS, CDR2 YFSETQ. This CDR3 reads CASRVAGDLTGELFF. The CDR3 DNA is TGCGCCAGCAGAGTGGCAGGGGATCTCACCGGGGAGCTGTTTTTT.

The chain joins TRBV27 to TRBJ1-2; 7 bases match TRBD1. The germline gives CDR1 MNHEY, CDR2 SMNVEV (reference sequence). V lost 0 bases and J lost 3; bases outside the gene matches: 1. The CDR3 totals 14 residues. The CDR3 DNA is TGTGCCAGCAGTTTATCGGGACAGTACTATGGCTACACCTTC. This sequence encodes CASSLSGQYYGYTF.

The count of this clone is one. The chain is built from TRBV2 and TRBJ1-1; D is ambiguous. The V gene lost 4 bases and the J gene lost 6 bases, with 6 bases spanning the gap. The germline CDR1 and CDR2 sequences are SNHLY and FYNNEI. The CDR3 length is 11 residues. The CDR3 region has the DNA TGTGCCAGCAGTGGCGAGGCTGAAGCTTTCTTT. Translated, it gives CASSGEAEAFF. Combining the CDR3 with reference TRBV2 and TRBJ1-1 gives the whole variable domain EPEVTQTPSHQVTQMGQEVILRCVPISNHLYFYWYRQILGQKVEFLVSFYNNEISEKSEIFDDQFSVERPDGSNFTLKIRSTKLEDSAMYFCASSGEAEAFFGQGTRLTVV.

This sequence joins TRBV10-1 and TRBJ2-7, with 9 bases that match TRBD1. The CDR3 totals 16 residues. The ends lost 6 bases at V and 5 bases at J; junction bases unmatched: 14. The germline V gene encodes CDR1 WNHNN and CDR2 SYGVQD (reference sequence). CDR3 DNA sequence: TGCGCCAGCAGGGAACCCACGGGACAGGGCTTTAACGAGCAGTACTTC. This translates into CASREPTGQGFNEQYF.

The chain is built from TRBV29-1 and TRBJ2-1; tentative D call: TRBD1 (5 bases). The CDR3 sequence is 12 residues long. Germline values: CDR1 SQVTM, CDR2 ANQGSEA. Trimming pared 4 bases from V and 7 bases from J, leaving 11 bases between. The CDR3 loop is CSVGQGWNEQFF. DNA for the CDR3: TGCAGCGTTGGGCAGGGATGGAATGAGCAGTTCTTC.

The chain joins TRBV9 to TRBJ2-1, with a tentative D call TRBD2 (5 bases). From germline, CDR1 is SGDLS and CDR2 YYNGEE. The V end lost 3 bases, the J end lost 3 bases, and 10 bases lay between the germline ends. The CDR3 contains 14 residues. The CDR3 region is CASSASGNYNEQFF. The CDR3 DNA sequence: TGTGCCAGCAGCGCCTCCGGGAACTACAATGAGCAGTTCTTC.

The chain joins TRBV6-5 to TRBJ2-1; tentatively, D is TRBD2 (6 bases). Trimming pared 7 bases from V and 1 base from J, leaving 11 bases between. There are 14 residues in the CDR3. Germline values: CDR1 MNHEY, CDR2 SVGAGI. CDR3 sequence reads: CASTYGGSYNEQFF. The CDR3 bases are TGTGCCAGCACGTATGGGGGGTCCTACAATGAGCAGTTCTTC.

The CDR3 spells CASSILGTDTQYF. CDR3 nucleotide sequence: TGTGCCAGTAGTATCCTAGGCACAGATACGCAGTATTTT. The genes are TRBV19 and TRBJ2-3; D remains ambiguous. V lost 3 bases, J lost 1 base, and 5 bases lay in between. Germline V gene data show CDR1 as LNHDA and CDR2 as SQIVND (reference sequence). The CDR3 length is 13 residues.

The chain employs TRBV7-2 and TRBJ2-5, with 14 bases identical to TRBD2. The J segment lost 1 base and the V segment lost 5 bases, leaving 3 bases of the junction unmatched. The CDR3 is made up of 16 amino acids. CDR1 is SGHTA, CDR2 FQGNSA, per germline. As DNA, the CDR3 is TGTGCCAGCAGCCAAGGACTAGCGGGGGGCCAAGAGACCCAGTACTTC. It codes for CASSQGLAGGQETQYF.